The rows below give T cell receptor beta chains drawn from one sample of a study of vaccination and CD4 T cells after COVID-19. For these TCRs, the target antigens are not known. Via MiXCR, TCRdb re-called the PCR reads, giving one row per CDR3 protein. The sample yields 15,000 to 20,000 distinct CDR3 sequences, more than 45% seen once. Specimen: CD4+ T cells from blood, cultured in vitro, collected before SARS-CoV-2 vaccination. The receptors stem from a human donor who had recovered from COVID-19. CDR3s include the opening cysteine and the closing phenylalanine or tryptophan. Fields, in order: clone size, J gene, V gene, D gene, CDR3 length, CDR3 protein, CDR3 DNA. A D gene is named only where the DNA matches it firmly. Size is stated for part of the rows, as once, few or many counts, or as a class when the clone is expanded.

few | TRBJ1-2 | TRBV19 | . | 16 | CASSIAAGPRMGGYTF | TGTGCCAGTAGTATAGCCGCAGGGCCCCGGATGGGTGGCTACACCTTC
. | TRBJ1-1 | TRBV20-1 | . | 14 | CSVSFGRGNTEAFF | TGCAGCGTTTCCTTCGGACGGGGGAACACTGAAGCTTTCTTT
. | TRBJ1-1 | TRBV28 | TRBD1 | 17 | CASSSRPRQGRNTEAFF | TGTGCCAGCAGTTCTCGCCCGAGACAGGGCCGGAACACTGAAGCTTTCTTT
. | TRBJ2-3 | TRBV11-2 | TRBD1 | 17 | CASSLDGDRGWRDTQYF | TGTGCCAGCAGCTTAGATGGGGACAGGGGTTGGCGAGATACGCAGTATTTT
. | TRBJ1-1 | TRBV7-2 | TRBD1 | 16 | CASSSLTGEGNTEAFF | TGTGCCAGCAGCTCCCTAACAGGGGAAGGGAACACTGAAGCTTTCTTT
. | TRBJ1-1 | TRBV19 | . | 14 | CASSILRGANEAFF | TGTGCCAGTAGTATCTTAAGGGGCGCAAATGAAGCTTTCTTT
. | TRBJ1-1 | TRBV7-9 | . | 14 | CASRPGRRNTEAFF | TGTGCCAGCAGGCCGGGACGGAGGAACACTGAAGCTTTCTTT
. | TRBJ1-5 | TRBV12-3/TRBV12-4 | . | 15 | CASSSGTRFNQPQHF | TGTGCCAGCAGTTCCGGGACCAGATTTAATCAGCCCCAGCATTTT
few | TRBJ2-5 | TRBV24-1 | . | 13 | CATSDSGQETQYF | TGTGCCACCAGTGATAGTGGGCAAGAGACCCAGTACTTC
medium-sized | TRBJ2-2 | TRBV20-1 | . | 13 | CSARDPMGGELFF | TGCAGTGCTAGAGATCCAATGGGCGGGGAGCTGTTTTTT
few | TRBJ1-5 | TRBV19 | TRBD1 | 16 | CASRSLDRGSNQPQHF | TGTGCCAGCCGATCCCTGGACAGGGGAAGCAATCAGCCCCAGCATTTT
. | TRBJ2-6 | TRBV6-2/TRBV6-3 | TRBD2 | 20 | CASSRATGLAGSSGANVLTF | TGTGCCAGCAGTCGAGCCACCGGACTAGCGGGGAGCTCTGGGGCCAACGTCCTGACTTTC
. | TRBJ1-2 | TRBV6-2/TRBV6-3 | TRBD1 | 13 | CASRNDRDRGYTF | TGTGCCAGTAGGAACGACAGGGATCGCGGCTACACCTTC
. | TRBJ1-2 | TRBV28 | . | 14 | CASSETGIGTGYTF | TGTGCCAGCAGTGAAACAGGGATCGGAACAGGCTACACCTTC
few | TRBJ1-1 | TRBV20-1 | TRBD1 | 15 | CSASKTRTGGDRAFF | TGCAGTGCTAGTAAGACCAGGACAGGGGGCGACCGAGCTTTCTTT
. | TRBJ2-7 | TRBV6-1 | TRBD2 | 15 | CASSPGTSGSYEQYF | TGTGCCAGCAGCCCCGGGACTAGCGGGAGCTACGAGCAGTACTTC
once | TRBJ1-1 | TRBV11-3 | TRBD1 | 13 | CASSLDRVTEAFF | TGTGCCAGCAGCCTGGACAGGGTCACTGAAGCTTTCTTT
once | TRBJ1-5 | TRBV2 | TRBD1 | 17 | CASSPLGQGIGNQPQHF | TGTGCCAGCAGCCCCCTGGGACAGGGGATCGGCAATCAGCCCCAGCATTTT
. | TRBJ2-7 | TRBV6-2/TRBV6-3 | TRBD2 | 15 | CASRQTSGGPYEQYF | TGTGCCAGCAGGCAAACTAGCGGGGGACCCTACGAGCAGTACTTC
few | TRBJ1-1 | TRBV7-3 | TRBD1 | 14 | CASSLDRVNTEAFF | TGTGCCAGCAGCCTAGACAGGGTGAACACTGAAGCTTTCTTT
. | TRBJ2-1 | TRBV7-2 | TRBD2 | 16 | CASSFFLAGTYNEQFF | TGTGCCAGCAGCTTTTTTCTAGCGGGCACCTACAATGAGCAGTTCTTC
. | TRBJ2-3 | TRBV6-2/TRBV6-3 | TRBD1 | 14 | CASSTGTGADTQYF | TGTGCCAGCAGTACCGGGACAGGGGCAGATACGCAGTATTTT
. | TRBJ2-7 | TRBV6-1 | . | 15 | CASRLVLGRDYEQYF | TGTGCCAGCAGACTCGTTCTTGGGCGCGACTACGAGCAGTACTTC